A single sample gave rise to the 13 T cell receptor beta chains below, sequenced in a study of memory CD4+ T cells and cytomegalovirus serostatus. Here immunoSEQ multiplex PCR was the method, and the copy in TCRdb shows in-frame clones only, minus some. Seen here are around 53,000 clones, 80% to 85% observed once, and the top ten hold about 1.3%. The sort gate was single viable CD3+CD4+CD8-CD45RO+ cells for memory CD4+ T cells. Sequencing used memory CD4+ T cells from blood. Source of these receptors: an adult in good health and CMV-seropositive.

The V gene is TRBV5-6, the J gene TRBJ1-3, with D possibly TRBD1 on 6 matching bases. Trimming took off 0 bases at V and 4 bases at J, with 20 bases between the two ends. The CDR3 spans 18 residues. Germline CDR1 and CDR2: SGHDT and YYEEEE. Written as DNA, the CDR3 is TGTGCCAGCAGCTTGGAGGGCGGGACACAAGCTTGGGGAAACACCATATATTTT. Translated, it gives CASSLEGGTQAWGNTIYF. Complete variable domain (other parts from reference TRBV5-6 and TRBJ1-3): DAGVTQSPTHLIKTRGQQVTLRCSPKSGHDTVSWYQQALGQGPQFIFQYYEEEERQRGNFPDRFSGHQFPNYSSELNVNALLLGDSALYLCASSLEGGTQAWGNTIYFGEGSWLTVV.

V is TRBV27 and J is TRBJ2-1; D remains ambiguous. Trimming took off 8 bases at V and 4 bases at J, with 9 bases between the two ends. The CDR3 spans 12 residues. In germline, CDR1 is MNHEY, CDR2 SMNVEV (reference sequence). The CDR3 DNA sequence: TGTGCCAGCTCAAAACGGTACAATGAGCAGTTCTTC. It yields the protein CASSKRYNEQFF.

The chain has TRBV15 and TRBJ1-1; the D gene is possibly TRBD1 (6 bases). The germline V gene encodes CDR1 LNHNV and CDR2 YYDKDF (reference sequence). V was trimmed by 1 base and J by 0 bases, leaving 12 bases between them. The CDR3 spans 16 residues. The CDR3 DNA sequence: TGTGCCACCAGCAGAGGCGACAGGATCATGAACACTGAAGCTTTCTTT. Translated, it gives CATSRGDRIMNTEAFF.

CDR3: CASSPEASYNEQFF. In nucleotides, the CDR3 is TGTGCCAGCAGCCCCGAGGCCTCCTACAATGAGCAGTTCTTC. The rearrangement uses TRBV5-4 and TRBJ2-1; D unresolved. CDR1 and CDR2 (germline): SGHNT, YYREEE (reference sequence). The length of the CDR3 is 14 residues. The ends were cut back, 4 bases at V and 0 bases at J, with 8 bases in the middle.

This clone was found a few times. The J gene is TRBJ2-7, the V gene TRBV6-1; tentatively, D is TRBD2 (5 bases). This CDR3 region has 12 residues. CDR1 is MNHNS and CDR2 is SASEGT in the germline V gene. Between the trimmed V and J ends, which lost 5 bases and 3 bases, there was a span of 8 bases. CDR3 amino acids: CASSQEGYEQYF. In nucleotides, the CDR3 is TGTGCCAGCAGTCAAGAGGGCTACGAGCAGTACTTC.

The chain couples TRBV5-6 to TRBJ2-7, with 7 bases matching TRBD2. In germline, CDR1 is SGHDT, CDR2 YYEEEE. J lost 0 bases, V lost 1 base, and 7 bases had no gene match. The CDR3 totals 16 residues. The CDR3, as DNA: TGTGCCAGCAGCTTGTTTCTAGCGGCGAGCTCCTACGAGCAGTACTTC. Translated: CASSLFLAASSYEQYF.

This chain links TRBV6-5 with TRBJ2-3; TRBD2 matches at 8 bases. Trimming removed 0 bases from V and 5 bases from J; junction bases left unmatched: 7. The germline gives CDR1 MNHEY, CDR2 SVGAGI. This CDR3 spans 16 amino acids. The DNA for the CDR3 is TGTGCCAGCAGTTACTCATCCGGGAGGGCAATAGATACGCAGTATTTT. Encoded protein: CASSYSSGRAIDTQYF.

The J gene is TRBJ2-1, the V gene TRBV30, with a weak D call TRBD1 (5 bases). With 2 bases removed from V and 7 bases from J, the gap between germline ends came to 9 bases. The CDR3 runs to 12 residues. Per the germline V gene, CDR1 is GTSNPN and CDR2 is SVGIG (reference sequence). The CDR3 loop is CAWSRQLNEQFF. The DNA for the CDR3 is TGTGCCTGGAGTCGACAGTTAAATGAGCAGTTCTTC.

V is TRBV7-9 and J is TRBJ2-2; D may correspond to TRBD1 or TRBD2 (5 bases each). CDR1 is SEHNR and CDR2 is FQNEAQ in the germline V gene (reference sequence). This CDR3 is 15 amino acids long. The V gene lost 5 bases and the J gene lost 3 bases, with 13 bases spanning the gap. The CDR3 nucleotides are TGTGCCAGCAGCCCCCGAGGGGAGTACACCGGGGAGCTGTTTTTT. Its protein product is CASSPRGEYTGELFF.

This chain links TRBV28 with TRBJ1-3, with TRBD1 identical over 8 bases. The CDR3 contains 16 residues. CDR1 is MDHEN and CDR2 is SYDVKM in the germline V gene. V gave up 5 bases and J gave up 0 bases; unmatched junction bases: 6. The CDR3 loop reads CASSDWDRSSGNTIYF. The CDR3 bases are TGTGCCAGCAGTGACTGGGACAGGTCCTCTGGAAACACCATATATTTT.

This chain uses TRBV5-6 with TRBJ2-5; D is possibly TRBD2 (6 bases). V lost 2 bases to trimming and J lost 5 bases, with 16 bases between them. Germline-derived CDR1 and CDR2 are SGHDT and YYEEEE. The CDR3 has 15 residues. The CDR3 nucleotides read TGTGCCAGCAGCTTTACGGCATCCGGGGGTGAGACCCAGTACTTC. Its protein is CASSFTASGGETQYF.

DNA of the CDR3: TGTGCCAGCAACGACGGAAGCTCCTACAATGAGCAGTTCTTC. Translating gives CASNDGSSYNEQFF. The gene calls are TRBV19 and TRBJ2-1; unclear D gene. Deletions cut 9 bases from V and 0 bases from J, with 12 bases between. The CDR3 sequence is 14 residues long. From germline, CDR1 is LNHDA and CDR2 SQIVND (reference sequence). The full variable domain, its missing parts supplied by reference TRBV19 and TRBJ2-1, is DGGITQSPKYLFRKEGQNVTLSCEQNLNHDAMYWYRQDPGQGLRLIYYSQIVNDFQKGDIAEGYSVSREKKESFPLTVTSAQKNPTAFYLCASNDGSSYNEQFFGPGTRLTVL.

V is TRBV30 and J is TRBJ2-7; 8 bases align to TRBD1. The ends lost 4 bases at V and 5 bases at J; junction bases unmatched: 1. CDR1 and CDR2 from the germline V gene are GTSNPN and SVGIG (reference sequence). The CDR3 length is 11 residues. CDR3 nucleotides: TGTGCCTGGACAGGGGGCCACGAGCAGTACTTC. Its translation is CAWTGGHEQYF. Supplemented by reference TRBV30 and TRBJ2-7, the full variable domain reads SQTIHQWPATLVQPVGSPLSLECTVEGTSNPNLYWYRQAAGRGLQLLFYSVGIGQISSEVPQNLSASRPQDRQFILSSKKLLLSDSGFYLCAWTGGHEQYFGPGTRLTVT.